This TCR beta chain was identified in a study of shared clonotypes between healthy human individuals. Study findings and constraints: Blood was the only sampled material, and tissue repertoires likely differ. As a rule, naive subsets had a larger estimated richness than memory subsets.

The material for each subset, its genomic DNA, was split evenly across several immunoSEQ plates. Replicate sorted-subset PCRs were loaded with 150 to 250 ng DNA, roughly 33,000 T cell genomes. Repertoires were generated with immunoSEQ multiplex PCR, while TCRdb's copy carries only in-frame clones and drops some. This sample carries about a million clones, approximately 76% of them seen once, and the ten largest clones take approximately 1.5%. Concerning this clone: What it recognizes is unknown.

Per germline, CDR1 SGHRS and CDR2 YFSETQ. V lost 4 bases and J 7 bases, leaving 17 bases between the germline ends. This CDR3 contains 14 residues. This clonotype was sampled from a man between 18 and 29 years old in good health. The chain links TRBV5-1 to TRBJ2-5, with D perhaps matching TRBD1 or TRBD2 (6 bases each). The sequencing sample was made of memory CD4+ T cells sorted from blood. Described subset: CD45RA-negative fraction. CDR3 bases: TGCGCCAGCAGCCCGGAGGGCCAAGGGGGGACCCAGTACTTC. Translation gives CASSPEGQGGTQYF.